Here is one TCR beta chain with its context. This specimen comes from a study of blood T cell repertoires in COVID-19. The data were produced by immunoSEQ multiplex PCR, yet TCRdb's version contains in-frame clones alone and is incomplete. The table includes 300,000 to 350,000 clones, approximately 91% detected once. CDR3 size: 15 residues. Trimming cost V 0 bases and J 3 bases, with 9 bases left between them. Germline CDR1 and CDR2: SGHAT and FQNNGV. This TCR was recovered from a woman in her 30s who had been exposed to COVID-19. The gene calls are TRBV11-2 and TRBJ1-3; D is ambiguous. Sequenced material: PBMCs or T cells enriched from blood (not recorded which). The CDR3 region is CASSLDVGSGNTIYF. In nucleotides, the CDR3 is TGTGCCAGCAGCTTAGATGTTGGGAGTGGAAACACCATATATTTT. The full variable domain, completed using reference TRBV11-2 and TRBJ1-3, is EAGVAQSPRYKIIEKRQSVAFWCNPISGHATLYWYQQILGQGPKLLIQFQNNGVVDDSQLPKDRFSAERLKGVDSTLKIQPAKLEDSAVYLCASSLDVGSGNTIYFGEGSWLTVV.